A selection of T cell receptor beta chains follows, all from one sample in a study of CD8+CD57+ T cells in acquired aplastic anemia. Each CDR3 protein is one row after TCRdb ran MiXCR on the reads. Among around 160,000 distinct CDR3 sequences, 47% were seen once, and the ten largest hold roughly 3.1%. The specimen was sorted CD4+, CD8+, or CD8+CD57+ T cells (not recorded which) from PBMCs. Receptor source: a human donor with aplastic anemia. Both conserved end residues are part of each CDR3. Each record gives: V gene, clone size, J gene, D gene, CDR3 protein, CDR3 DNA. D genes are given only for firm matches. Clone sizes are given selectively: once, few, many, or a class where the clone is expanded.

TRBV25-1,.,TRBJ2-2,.,CASSGQVLRGTGELSF,TGTGCCAGCAGTGGACAGGTGCTTAGGGGCACCGGGGAGCTGTCTTTT
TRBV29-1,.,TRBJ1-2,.,CSVRGSNYGYTF,TGCAGCGTGAGGGGCAGTAACTATGGCTACACCTTC
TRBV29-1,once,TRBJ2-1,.,CSVDSGYYNEQFF,TGCAGCGTTGATTCGGGATACTACAATGAGCAGTTCTTC
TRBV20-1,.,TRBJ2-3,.,CSATREADTQYF,TGCAGTGCTACCAGGGAGGCAGATACGCAGTATTTT
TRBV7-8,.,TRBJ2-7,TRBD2,CASSPREAPTYEQYF,TGTGCCAGCAGCCCCCGGGAGGCGCCCACCTACGAGCAGTACTTC
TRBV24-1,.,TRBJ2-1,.,CATRRDKGYNEQFF,TGTGCCACCAGACGGGACAAGGGGTACAATGAGCAGTTCTTC
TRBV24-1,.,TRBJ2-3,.,CATSPGTRSSTDTQYF,TGTGCCACCAGTCCCGGGACACGGTCTAGCACAGATACGCAGTATTTT
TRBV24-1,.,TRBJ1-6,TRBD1,CAIQAGGVNNSPLHF,TGTGCCATCCAAGCAGGGGGCGTGAATAATTCACCCCTCCACTTT
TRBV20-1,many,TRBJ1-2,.,CSAKELLYTF,TGCAGTGCTAAGGAGCTACTCTACACCTTC
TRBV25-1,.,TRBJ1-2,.,CASIFQGIYGYTF,TGTGCCAGCATTTTCCAGGGAATCTATGGCTACACCTTC
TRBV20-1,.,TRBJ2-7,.,CSASPSNYEQYF,TGCAGTGCTAGCCCCAGTAACTACGAGCAGTACTTC
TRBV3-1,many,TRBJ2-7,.,CASSNGPSYEQYF,TGTGCCAGCAGTAACGGACCTTCCTACGAGCAGTACTTC
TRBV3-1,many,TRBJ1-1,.,CASSHRTDTEAFF,TGTGCCAGCAGCCACCGGACAGACACTGAAGCTTTCTTT
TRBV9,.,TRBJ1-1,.,CASSTHDTEAFF,TGTGCCAGCAGTACACACGACACTGAAGCTTTCTTT
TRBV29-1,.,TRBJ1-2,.,CSVEEEQWEF,TGCAGCGTTGAAGAAGAGCAGTGGGAATTC
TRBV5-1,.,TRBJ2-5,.,CASSLGPGRSPPETQYF,TGCGCCAGCAGCTTGGGGCCGGGACGCTCCCCGCCCGAGACCCAGTACTTC
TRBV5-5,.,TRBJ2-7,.,CASSSAGSYEQYF,TGTGCCAGCAGCTCAGCGGGCAGCTACGAGCAGTACTTC
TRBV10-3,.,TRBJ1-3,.,CAISDGLGNTIYF,TGTGCCATCAGTGATGGTTTGGGTAACACCATATATTTT
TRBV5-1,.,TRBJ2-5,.,CASSSLTDETQYF,TGCGCCAGCAGCTCCTTAACCGATGAGACCCAGTACTTC
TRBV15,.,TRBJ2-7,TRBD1,CATSMGQGGYEQYF,TGTGCCACCAGCATGGGACAGGGTGGCTACGAGCAGTACTTC
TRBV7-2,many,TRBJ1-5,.,CASSWGPSNQPQHF,TGTGCCAGCAGCTGGGGTCCTAGCAATCAGCCCCAGCATTTT
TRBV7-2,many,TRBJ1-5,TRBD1,CASSQRTGPNQPQHF,TGTGCCAGCAGCCAGAGGACAGGGCCTAATCAGCCCCAGCATTTT